This T cell receptor (beta chain) was sequenced for a study of OX40 agonist ivuxolimab in advanced cancers. Sequencing used immunoSEQ multiplex PCR; TCRdb keeps in-frame clones, though not all of them. The sample lists 53,000 or so clones, about 88% occurring once. The CDR3 contains 15 residues. Between the trimmed V and J ends, which lost 2 bases and 4 bases, there was a span of 12 bases. CDR1 and CDR2 (germline): MNHEY, SVGAGI. This TCR was recovered from an adult with an advanced solid tumor such as melanoma, head and neck, liver or kidney cancer. The sample was CD4+ or CD8+ T cells sorted from blood, taken in a trial of the OX40 agonist ivuxolimab. The chain links TRBV6-5 to TRBJ2-1; the D gene is possibly TRBD1 (5 bases). The CDR3 nucleotides are TGTGCCAGCAGTTACCCTTGGCAGGGTTACAATGAGCAGTTCTTC. Residues: CASSYPWQGYNEQFF.